This TCR beta chain was sequenced during a study of cytomegalovirus exposure and HLA in healthy donors. In the PCR, 60 Vbeta and 13 Jbeta primers were used. Produced via immunoSEQ multiplex PCR; TCRdb's table is partial and in-frame only. The table lists approximately 150,000 clones, roughly four fifths of them singletons. CDR1 SGHRS and CDR2 YFSETQ come from the germline V gene. The V and J ends lost 4 bases and 4 bases respectively, with 17 bases between them. The CDR3 has 15 residues. The receptor was isolated from a man aged 40-55 years in good health and CMV-seronegative. The rearrangement links TRBV5-1 to TRBJ1-2; D possibly corresponds to TRBD1 (6 bases). Sequenced input: PBMCs. The chain's CDR3 is CASSPDSWGAYGYTF. CDR3 DNA sequence: TGCGCCAGCAGCCCGGACAGTTGGGGAGCCTATGGCTACACCTTC.